This TCR beta chain was observed in a study of blood T cell dynamics during melanoma immunotherapy. For the study at large: First-line therapy was either pembrolizumab or nivolumab with ipilimumab for metastatic melanoma. Study-wide points: Disease-control patients' PBMC repertoires became either more clonal or more diverse at W3.

Looked up from germline, CDR1 is GTSNPN and CDR2 is SVGIG (reference sequence). V gave up 1 base and J gave up 2 bases, with 9 bases separating them. This CDR3 has 14 residues. This clone was picked up one time. The target antigen is unknown. Time point denoted: week 3, after first cycle of checkpoint inhibitor. Sampling occurred pretreatment (T0) and at week 3 (W3), after cycle one of checkpoint blockade. Patients with prior systemic cancer treatment, concomitant immunosuppressants, or other active malignancies were excluded. The table came from immunoSEQ multiplex PCR; TCRdb's copy has only in-frame clones and leaves some out. This sample has 14,000 to 15,000 clones; around 90% occur once, and the top ten carry 6.5% to 9.5%.

The TCR originated in a human donor with melanoma. The sequencing used blood, collected from a patient treated with checkpoint blockade. The chain carries TRBV30 and TRBJ1-5; TRBD1 is a possible D gene (6 bases). This CDR3 reads CAWSAGVGNQPQHF. The DNA for the CDR3 is TGTGCCTGGAGTGCAGGGGTGGGCAATCAGCCCCAGCATTTT. Supplemented by reference TRBV30 and TRBJ1-5, the full variable domain reads SQTIHQWPATLVQPVGSPLSLECTVEGTSNPNLYWYRQAAGRGLQLLFYSVGIGQISSEVPQNLSASRPQDRQFILSSKKLLLSDSGFYLCAWSAGVGNQPQHFGDGTRLSIL.